The 17 T cell receptor beta chains below come from one sample, sequenced in a study of cytomegalovirus exposure and HLA in healthy donors. 60 Vbeta and 13 Jbeta primers were used in PCR. Assay: immunoSEQ multiplex PCR; the TCRdb copy retains only in-frame clones and omits some. Of some 200,000 clones in the sample, over 65% were seen once. The material sequenced was PBMCs. Source of these receptors: a woman aged 50 to 65 in good health and CMV-seropositive.

V and J are TRBV28 and TRBJ2-5; 11 nucleotides align to TRBD2. Germline CDR1 reads MDHEN; CDR2 reads SYDVKM. The V gene end was trimmed by 11 bases and the J gene end by 2 bases; junction bases not matched to a gene: 7. This CDR3 has 14 residues. DNA for the CDR3: TGTGCCTCCAGACTAGCGGGGATTCAAGAGACCCAGTACTTC. Translating it yields CASRLAGIQETQYF.

The genes are TRBV5-1 and TRBJ1-5; 7 bases map to TRBD1. Trimming at V came to 4 bases and at J to 6 bases, leaving 7 bases not matched to a gene. CDR3 size: 14 residues. The germline CDR1 and CDR2 sequences are SGHRS and YFSETQ. The CDR3 bases are TGCGCCAGCAGCCTGGGACAGTCGGGTCAGCCCCAGCATTTT. Its protein is CASSLGQSGQPQHF.

The V and J genes are TRBV9 and TRBJ2-1; D unclear. The CDR3 totals 15 residues. Trimming removed 4 bases at V and 7 bases at J, with 18 bases between. In germline, CDR1 is SGDLS, CDR2 YYNGEE. CDR3 sequence (DNA): TGTGCCAGCAGCTTCCGACTGCTAGTGCTAAATGAGCAGTTCTTC. Its protein is CASSFRLLVLNEQFF.

The chain carries TRBV5-1 and TRBJ1-2, with D hard to call. Germline CDR1 reads SGHRS; CDR2 reads YFSETQ. With 3 bases removed from V and 5 bases from J, the gap between germline ends came to 5 bases. The CDR3 consists of 11 residues. CDR3 region: CASSSGYGYTF. In DNA form, the CDR3 reads TGCGCCAGCAGCTCCGGGTATGGCTACACCTTC. Based on the CDR3 plus reference TRBV5-1 and TRBJ1-2, the full variable domain is KAGVTQTPRYLIKTRGQQVTLSCSPISGHRSVSWYQQTPGQGLQFLFEYFSETQRNKGNFPGRFSGRQFSNSRSEMNVSTLELGDSALYLCASSSGYGYTFGSGTRLTVV.

With regard to this clone: In the same sample, other DNA sequences code for this CDR3. The chain couples TRBV6-5 to TRBJ1-2, with D hard to call. V was trimmed by 5 bases and J by 6 bases, leaving 13 bases between them. The CDR3 runs 13 residues. Germline V lookup: CDR1 MNHEY, CDR2 SVGAGI. The CDR3: CASSEGGSHGYTF. CDR3 nucleotides: TGTGCCAGCAGTGAAGGAGGGTCTCATGGCTACACCTTC.

The V and J genes are TRBV28 and TRBJ1-6; the match to TRBD1 covers 8 bases. CDR3 length: 17 amino acids. The V gene end was trimmed by 5 bases and the J gene end by 4 bases; junction bases not matched to a gene: 10. Germline CDR1 and CDR2: MDHEN and SYDVKM. This CDR3 is CASSGQGAPGYNSPLHF. In DNA form, the CDR3 reads TGTGCCAGCAGTGGGCAGGGGGCGCCGGGGTATAATTCACCCCTCCACTTT.

The chain links TRBV7-8 to TRBJ2-7; TRBD1 is a possible D gene (6 bases). V lost 7 bases and J 2 bases, leaving 15 bases between the germline ends. This CDR3 is built from 14 residues. Germline values: CDR1 SGHVS, CDR2 FQNEAQ. The CDR3 region has the DNA TGTGCCAGCACCAGGGCGCAGGGGCCCTACGAGCAGTACTTC. Translation: CASTRAQGPYEQYF.

As to this clone: A junction end diverges from the germline sequence, so it may reflect a read error. The chain uses TRBV27 and TRBJ2-1, with a possible D match to TRBD1 (5 bases). Per the germline V gene, CDR1 is MNHEY and CDR2 is SMNVEV (reference sequence). This CDR3 spans 13 amino acids. The CDR3 DNA follows: TGTGCCAGCAGTTTATTAGGGGAAGGCAGGTGGATCTTC. Residues: CASSLLGEGRWIF.

This sequence joins TRBV11-2 and TRBJ2-7; 11 nucleotides line up with TRBD2. Trimming took 1 base from V and 2 from J; bases not matched to a gene: 1. This CDR3 spans 15 amino acids. Germline CDR1 and CDR2: SGHAT and FQNNGV. CDR3 coding DNA: TGTGCCAGCAGCTTAGTAGCGGGAGGGACCTACGAGCAGTACTTC. It translates to CASSLVAGGTYEQYF. Combining the CDR3 with reference TRBV11-2 and TRBJ2-7 gives the whole variable domain EAGVAQSPRYKIIEKRQSVAFWCNPISGHATLYWYQQILGQGPKLLIQFQNNGVVDDSQLPKDRFSAERLKGVDSTLKIQPAKLEDSAVYLCASSLVAGGTYEQYFGPGTRLTVT.

This clone was observed a few times. CDR3 in amino acids: CASSPLGQGFNSPLHF. The CDR3 DNA sequence: TGTGCCAGCAGTCCCCTGGGACAGGGGTTTAATTCACCCCTCCACTTT. This chain uses TRBV27 with TRBJ1-6; 10 bases are shared with TRBD1. CDR3 length: 16 residues. The germline V gene encodes CDR1 MNHEY and CDR2 SMNVEV (reference sequence). Losses at the gene ends were 5 bases for V and 6 bases for J; bases not matched to a gene: 7.

The chain uses TRBV7-3 and TRBJ2-5; no firm D call. Germline V gives CDR1 SGHTA, CDR2 FQGTGA. The ends were cut back, 5 bases at V and 4 bases at J, with 11 bases in the middle. There are 13 residues in the CDR3. CDR3 sequence reads: CASSPASTETQYF. The CDR3 region has the DNA TGTGCCAGCAGCCCAGCTAGTACAGAGACCCAGTACTTC.

The chain combines TRBV25-1 with TRBJ1-5; no reliable D call. Germline CDR1 and CDR2: MGHDK and SYGVNS. The CDR3 runs 16 residues. The V gene lost 4 bases and the J gene lost 3 bases, with 16 bases spanning the gap. The CDR3 reads CASSGAGHNFNQPQHF. The CDR3 region has the DNA TGTGCCAGCAGTGGCGCAGGCCACAACTTCAATCAGCCCCAGCATTTT.

The gene calls are TRBV28 and TRBJ1-6; D may be TRBD1 (5 bases). The CDR3 sequence is 14 residues long. Per the germline V gene, CDR1 is MDHEN and CDR2 is SYDVKM. The V end lost 3 bases, the J end lost 10 bases, and 13 bases lay between the germline ends. The CDR3 bases are TGTGCCAGCAGTTTGGGGGGAGCCAGCTCACCCCTCCACTTT. Translating gives CASSLGGASSPLHF.

The V gene is TRBV7-8, the J gene TRBJ2-3, with TRBD1 identical over 8 bases. In germline, CDR1 is SGHVS, CDR2 FQNEAQ. The CDR3 is made up of 16 amino acids. The V segment lost 6 bases and the J segment 3 bases; nucleotides outside the gene matches: 11. The CDR3 here is CASSPNGQGWTDTQYF. The CDR3 DNA sequence: TGTGCCAGCAGTCCTAATGGACAGGGTTGGACAGATACGCAGTATTTT.

This sequence joins TRBV5-4 and TRBJ1-1; 9 nucleotides line up with TRBD1. V was pared by 6 bases and J by 1 base, with 4 bases of the junction left unmatched. Germline V gives CDR1 SGHNT, CDR2 YYREEE (reference sequence). The CDR3 sequence is 14 residues long. The chain's CDR3 is CASTEGQGNTEAFF. CDR3 coding DNA: TGTGCCAGCACCGAGGGACAGGGGAACACTGAAGCTTTCTTT. Full variable domain (outside the CDR3, taken from reference TRBV5-4 and TRBJ1-1): ETGVTQSPTHLIKTRGQQVTLRCSSQSGHNTVSWYQQALGQGPQFIFQYYREEENGRGNFPPRFSGLQFPNYSSELNVNALELDDSALYLCASTEGQGNTEAFFGQGTRLTVV.

V usage is TRBV9 and J usage is TRBJ1-2; D uncertain. V lost 0 bases and J 2 bases, leaving 8 bases between the germline ends. CDR1 and CDR2 from the germline V gene are SGDLS and YYNGEE. The CDR3 totals 14 residues. CDR3 protein: CASSVGQKNYGYTF. CDR3 in DNA: TGTGCCAGCAGCGTAGGGCAAAAGAACTATGGCTACACCTTC.

The chain couples TRBV7-9 to TRBJ2-1, with 10 bases aligning to TRBD1. Germline loops: CDR1 SEHNR, CDR2 FQNEAQ (reference sequence). Losses at the gene ends were 6 bases for V and 4 bases for J; bases not matched to a gene: 3. CDR3 length: 14 residues. The CDR3 nucleotides read TGTGCCAGCAGAGGGACAGGGGATTACAATGAGCAGTTCTTC. Residues: CASRGTGDYNEQFF.